Below are 8 T cell receptor beta chains sequenced from a single sample in a study of blood T cell repertoires in COVID-19. Produced via immunoSEQ multiplex PCR; TCRdb's table is partial and in-frame only. There are nearly 350,000 clones in the sample; 80% to 90% occur only once, and 6% to 7% lies in the top ten. Sample: peripheral blood. The receptors come from a woman aged 45-65 years with COVID-19, enrolled during active disease.

This clone was recorded a few times. This sequence joins TRBV11-2 and TRBJ2-7, with a possible D match to TRBD2 (6 bases). CDR3 length equals 14 residues. V was shortened by 5 bases and J by 1 base, with 12 bases between the two germline ends. CDR1 and CDR2 from the germline V gene are SGHAT and FQNNGV. CDR3 nucleotides: TGTGCCAGCAGCACGGCCAGCGGGTCCTACGAGCAGTACTTC. The encoded protein is CASSTASGSYEQYF.

The chain uses TRBV5-4 and TRBJ1-2, with 8 bases fitting TRBD1. With 2 bases clipped from V and 2 bases from J, the junction kept 5 bases outside the gene matches. Germline V CDR1 and CDR2: SGHNT, YYREEE (reference sequence). The CDR3 has 15 amino acids. CDR3 nucleotide sequence: TGTGCCAGCAGCTTTAGTTGGACAGGGAACTATGGCTACACCTTC. As protein: CASSFSWTGNYGYTF.

The genes are TRBV6-5 and TRBJ2-7, with 13 bases fitting TRBD2. The CDR3 runs 13 residues. Germline assignment: CDR1 MNHEY and CDR2 SVGAGI. V was pared by 6 bases and J by 5 bases, with 1 base of the junction left unmatched. As DNA, the CDR3 is TGTGCCAGCAGGACTAGCGGGAGGAACGAGCAGTACTTC. Its protein product is CASRTSGRNEQYF.

V is TRBV27 and J is TRBJ1-4; 10 positions agree with TRBD1. This CDR3 spans 18 amino acids. Per the germline V gene, CDR1 is MNHEY and CDR2 is SMNVEV (reference sequence). The ends lost 4 bases at V and 3 bases at J; junction bases unmatched: 11. CDR3 amino acids: CASSSDRGTWLANEKLFF. CDR3 bases: TGTGCCAGCAGTTCGGACAGGGGGACTTGGTTAGCTAATGAAAAACTGTTTTTT. The complete variable domain, with remaining parts taken from reference TRBV27 and TRBJ1-4, reads EAQVTQNPRYLITVTGKKLTVTCSQNMNHEYMSWYRQDPGLGLRQIYYSMNVEVTDKGDVPEGYKVSRKEKRNFPLILESPSPNQTSLYFCASSSDRGTWLANEKLFFGSGTQLSVL.

V and J are TRBV5-1 and TRBJ1-2; no clear D. The CDR3 covers 13 residues. Germline values: CDR1 SGHRS, CDR2 YFSETQ. Trimming took 3 bases from V and 0 from J, leaving 6 bases between them. In nucleotides, the CDR3 is TGCGCCAGCAGCTACGGGACTAACTATGGCTACACCTTC. Encoded protein: CASSYGTNYGYTF.

The chain combines TRBV2 with TRBJ1-1; D is undetermined. This CDR3 contains 11 residues. Trimming took off 7 bases at V and 4 bases at J, with 7 bases between the two ends. The germline gives CDR1 SNHLY, CDR2 FYNNEI. The CDR3 here is CASTGFTEAFF. In DNA form, the CDR3 reads TGTGCCAGCACAGGCTTCACTGAAGCTTTCTTT.

The chain links TRBV2 to TRBJ2-2, with D perhaps matching TRBD2 (6 bases). CDR1 is SNHLY and CDR2 is FYNNEI in the germline V gene. Trimming cost V 8 bases and J 4 bases, with 11 bases left between them. This CDR3 contains 13 residues. The CDR3, as DNA: TGTGCCAGCGGTCGGGGAGGCACCGGGGAGCTGTTTTTT. It yields the protein CASGRGGTGELFF.

The chain recombines TRBV28 with TRBJ2-1; 8 bases align to TRBD2. Germline CDR1 is MDHEN and CDR2 is SYDVKM. J was trimmed by 6 bases and V by 5 bases; bases with no gene match: 6. This CDR3 has 14 residues. CDR3 sequence reads: CASSPGLARNEQFF. CDR3 coding DNA: TGTGCCAGCAGTCCTGGACTAGCACGCAATGAGCAGTTCTTC. The full variable domain, completed using reference TRBV28 and TRBJ2-1, is DVKVTQSSRYLVKRTGEKVFLECVQDMDHENMFWYRQDPGLGLRLIYFSYDVKMKEKGDIPEGYSVSREKKERFSLILESASTNQTSMYLCASSPGLARNEQFFGPGTRLTVL.